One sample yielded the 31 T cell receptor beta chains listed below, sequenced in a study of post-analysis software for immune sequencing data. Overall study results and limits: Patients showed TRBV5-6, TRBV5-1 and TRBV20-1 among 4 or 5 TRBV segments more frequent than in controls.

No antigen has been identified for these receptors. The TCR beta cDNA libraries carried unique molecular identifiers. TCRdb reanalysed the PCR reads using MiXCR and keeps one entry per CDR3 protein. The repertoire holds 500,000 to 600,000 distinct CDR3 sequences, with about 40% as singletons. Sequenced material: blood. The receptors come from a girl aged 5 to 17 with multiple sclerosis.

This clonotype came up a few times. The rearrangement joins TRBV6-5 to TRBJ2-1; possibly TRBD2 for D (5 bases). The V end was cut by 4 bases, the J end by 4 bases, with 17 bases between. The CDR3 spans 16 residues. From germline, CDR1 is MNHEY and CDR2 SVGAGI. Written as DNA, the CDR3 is TGTGCCAGCAGTTCCAGACCCCCGAGGGCTTACAATGAGCAGTTCTTC. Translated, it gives CASSSRPPRAYNEQFF.

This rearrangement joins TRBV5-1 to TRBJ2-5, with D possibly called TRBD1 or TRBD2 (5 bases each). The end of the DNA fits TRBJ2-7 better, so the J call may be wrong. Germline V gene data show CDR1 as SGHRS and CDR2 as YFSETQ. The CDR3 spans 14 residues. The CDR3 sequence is CASSLAAGTNEQYF. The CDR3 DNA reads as TGCGCCAGCAGCTTGGCGGCAGGGACCAACGAGCAGTACTTC.

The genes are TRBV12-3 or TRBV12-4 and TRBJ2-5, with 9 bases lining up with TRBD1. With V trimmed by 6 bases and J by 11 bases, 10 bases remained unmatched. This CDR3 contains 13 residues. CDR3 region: CASSLWTGVEQYF. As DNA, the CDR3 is TGTGCCAGCAGCTTATGGACAGGGGTTGAGCAGTACTTC.

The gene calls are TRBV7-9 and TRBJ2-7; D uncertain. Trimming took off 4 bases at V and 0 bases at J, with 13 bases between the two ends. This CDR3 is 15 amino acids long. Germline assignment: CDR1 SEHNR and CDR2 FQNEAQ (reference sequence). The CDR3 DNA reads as TGTGCCAGCAGCTACGGTCGGTCTAGCTCCTACGAGCAGTACTTC. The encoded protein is CASSYGRSSSYEQYF.

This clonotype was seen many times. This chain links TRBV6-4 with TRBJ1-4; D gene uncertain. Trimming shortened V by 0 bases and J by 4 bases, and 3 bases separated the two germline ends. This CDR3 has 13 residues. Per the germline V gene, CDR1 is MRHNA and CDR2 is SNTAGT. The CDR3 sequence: CASSDSNNEKLFF. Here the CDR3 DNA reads TGTGCCAGCAGTGACTCAAATAATGAAAAACTGTTTTTT.

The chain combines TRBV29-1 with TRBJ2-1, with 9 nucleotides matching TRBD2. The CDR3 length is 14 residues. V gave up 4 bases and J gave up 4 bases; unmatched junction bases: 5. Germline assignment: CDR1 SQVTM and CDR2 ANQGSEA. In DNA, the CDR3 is TGCAGCGTTGCCCCTACTAGCGGGTACAATGAGCAGTTCTTC. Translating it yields CSVAPTSGYNEQFF.

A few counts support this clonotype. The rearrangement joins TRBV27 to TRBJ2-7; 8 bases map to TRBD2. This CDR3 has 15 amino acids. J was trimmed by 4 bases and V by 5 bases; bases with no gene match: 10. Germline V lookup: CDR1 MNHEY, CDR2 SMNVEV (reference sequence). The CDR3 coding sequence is TGTGCCAGCAGTCCCGGGACTAGTCCCCCATACGAGCAGTACTTC. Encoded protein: CASSPGTSPPYEQYF.

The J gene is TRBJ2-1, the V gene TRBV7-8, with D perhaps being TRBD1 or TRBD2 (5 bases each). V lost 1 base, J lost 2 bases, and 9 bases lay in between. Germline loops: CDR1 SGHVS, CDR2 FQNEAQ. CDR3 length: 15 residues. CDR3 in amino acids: CASSLGGTTYNEQFF. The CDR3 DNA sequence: TGTGCCAGCAGCTTAGGGGGGACCACCTACAATGAGCAGTTCTTC.

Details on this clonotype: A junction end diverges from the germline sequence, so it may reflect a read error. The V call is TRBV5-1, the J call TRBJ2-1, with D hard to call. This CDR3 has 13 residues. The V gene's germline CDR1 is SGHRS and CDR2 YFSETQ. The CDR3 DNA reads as TGCGCCAACAGCTTGGGCTCGTACAATGAGCAGTTCTTC. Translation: CANSLGSYNEQFF.

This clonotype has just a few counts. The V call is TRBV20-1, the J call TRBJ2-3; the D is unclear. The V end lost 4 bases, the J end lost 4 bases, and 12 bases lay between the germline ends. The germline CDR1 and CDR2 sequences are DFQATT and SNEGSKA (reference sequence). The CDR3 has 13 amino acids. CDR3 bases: TGCAGTGCTACCACGATTACGCCAGATACGCAGTATTTT. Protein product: CSATTITPDTQYF.

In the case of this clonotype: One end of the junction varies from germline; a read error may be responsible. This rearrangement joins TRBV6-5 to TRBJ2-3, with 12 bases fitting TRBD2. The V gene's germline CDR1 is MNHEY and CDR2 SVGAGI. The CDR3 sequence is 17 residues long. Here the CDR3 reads CASSYSTSGSWTDAQYF. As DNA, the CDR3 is TGTGCCAGCAGTTACTCGACTAGCGGGAGTTGGACAGATGCGCAGTATTTT.

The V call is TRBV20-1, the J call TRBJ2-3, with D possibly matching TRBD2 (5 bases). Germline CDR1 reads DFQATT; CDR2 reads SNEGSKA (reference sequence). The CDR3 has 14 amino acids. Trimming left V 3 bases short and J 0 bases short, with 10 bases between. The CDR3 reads CSARERMSTDTQYF. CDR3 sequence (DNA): TGCAGTGCTAGGGAGCGGATGAGCACAGATACGCAGTATTTT.

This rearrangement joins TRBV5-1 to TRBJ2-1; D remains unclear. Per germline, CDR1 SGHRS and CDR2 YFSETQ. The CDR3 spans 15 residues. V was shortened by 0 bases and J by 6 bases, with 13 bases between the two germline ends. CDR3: CASSLEGQRGNEQFF. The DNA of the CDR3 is TGCGCCAGCAGCTTGGAAGGTCAGCGCGGCAATGAGCAGTTCTTC.

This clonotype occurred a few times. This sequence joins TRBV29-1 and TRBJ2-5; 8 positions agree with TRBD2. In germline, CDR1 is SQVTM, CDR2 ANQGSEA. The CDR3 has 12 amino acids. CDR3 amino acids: CSVAGGPETQYF. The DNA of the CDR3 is TGCAGTGTGGCGGGGGGACCAGAGACCCAGTACTTC.

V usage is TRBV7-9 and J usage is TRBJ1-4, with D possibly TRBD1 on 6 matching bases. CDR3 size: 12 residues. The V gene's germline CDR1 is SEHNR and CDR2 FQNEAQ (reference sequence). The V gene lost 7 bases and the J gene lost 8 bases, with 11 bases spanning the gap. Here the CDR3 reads CASTQGGEKLFF. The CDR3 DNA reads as TGTGCCAGCACCCAAGGGGGGGAAAAACTGTTTTTT.

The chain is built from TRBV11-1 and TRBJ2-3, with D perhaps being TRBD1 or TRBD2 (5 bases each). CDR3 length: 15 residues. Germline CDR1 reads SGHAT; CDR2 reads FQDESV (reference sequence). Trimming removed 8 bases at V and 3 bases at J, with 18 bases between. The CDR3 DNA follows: TGTGCCAGCCGGGGCGAGGGGAGAAAGACAGATACGCAGTATTTT. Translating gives CASRGEGRKTDTQYF.

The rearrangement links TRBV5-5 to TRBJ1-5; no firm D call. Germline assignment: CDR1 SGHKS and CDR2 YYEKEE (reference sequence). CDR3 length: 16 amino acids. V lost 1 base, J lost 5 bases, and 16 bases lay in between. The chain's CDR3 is CASSLTPIGNHQPQHF. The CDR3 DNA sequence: TGTGCCAGCAGCTTGACCCCTATAGGGAACCATCAGCCCCAGCATTTT. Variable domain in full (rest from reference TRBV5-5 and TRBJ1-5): DAGVTQSPTHLIKTRGQQVTLRCSPISGHKSVSWYQQVLGQGPQFIFQYYEKEERGRGNFPDRFSARQFPNYSSELNVNALLLGDSALYLCASSLTPIGNHQPQHFGDGTRLSIL.

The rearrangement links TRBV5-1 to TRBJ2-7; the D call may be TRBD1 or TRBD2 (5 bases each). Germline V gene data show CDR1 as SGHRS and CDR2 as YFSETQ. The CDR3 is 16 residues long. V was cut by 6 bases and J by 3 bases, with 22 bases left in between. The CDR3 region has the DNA TGCGCCAGCACAAAGGGGACCGGGACGGGGTACTACGAGCAGTACTTC. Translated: CASTKGTGTGYYEQYF.

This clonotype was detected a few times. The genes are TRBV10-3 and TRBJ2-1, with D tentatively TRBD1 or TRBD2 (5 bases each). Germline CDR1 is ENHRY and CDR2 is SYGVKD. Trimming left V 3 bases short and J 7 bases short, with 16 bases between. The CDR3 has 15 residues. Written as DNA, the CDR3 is TGTGCCATCAGTGAATCTGTCCGGGACCAAAATGAGCAGTTCTTC. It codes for CAISESVRDQNEQFF.

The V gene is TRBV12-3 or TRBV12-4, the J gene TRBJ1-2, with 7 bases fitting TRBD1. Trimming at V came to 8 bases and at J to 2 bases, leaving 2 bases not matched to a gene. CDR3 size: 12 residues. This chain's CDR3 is CASGTANYGYTF. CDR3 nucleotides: TGTGCCAGCGGGACAGCCAACTATGGCTACACCTTC.

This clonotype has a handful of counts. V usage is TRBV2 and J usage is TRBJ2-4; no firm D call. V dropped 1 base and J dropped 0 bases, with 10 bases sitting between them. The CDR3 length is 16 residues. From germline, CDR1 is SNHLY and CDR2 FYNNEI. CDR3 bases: TGTGCCAGCAGTGAAGAATCTTTTCTAGCCAAAAACATTCAGTACTTC. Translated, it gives CASSEESFLAKNIQYF. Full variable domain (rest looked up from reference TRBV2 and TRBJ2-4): EPEVTQTPSHQVTQMGQEVILRCVPISNHLYFYWYRQILGQKVEFLVSFYNNEISEKSEIFDDQFSVERPDGSNFTLKIRSTKLEDSAMYFCASSEESFLAKNIQYFGAGTRLSVL.

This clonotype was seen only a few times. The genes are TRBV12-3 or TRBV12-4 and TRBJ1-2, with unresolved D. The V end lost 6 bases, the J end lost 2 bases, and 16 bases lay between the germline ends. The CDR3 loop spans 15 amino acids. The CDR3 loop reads CASSPEGGQNYGYTF. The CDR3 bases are TGTGCCAGCAGCCCCGAGGGAGGGCAGAACTATGGCTACACCTTC.

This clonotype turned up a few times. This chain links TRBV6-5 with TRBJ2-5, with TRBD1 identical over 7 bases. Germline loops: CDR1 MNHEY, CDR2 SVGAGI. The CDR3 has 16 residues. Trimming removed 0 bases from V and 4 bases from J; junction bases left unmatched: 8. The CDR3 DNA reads TGTGCCAGCAGTTACTCGACCGACAGGGCAGGAGAGACCCAGTACTTC. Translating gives CASSYSTDRAGETQYF.

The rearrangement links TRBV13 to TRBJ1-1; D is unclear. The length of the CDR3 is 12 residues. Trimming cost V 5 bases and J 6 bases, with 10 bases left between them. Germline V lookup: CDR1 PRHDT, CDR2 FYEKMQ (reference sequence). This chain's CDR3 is CASSLQYAEAFF. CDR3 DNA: TGTGCCAGCAGCCTCCAGTACGCTGAAGCTTTCTTT.

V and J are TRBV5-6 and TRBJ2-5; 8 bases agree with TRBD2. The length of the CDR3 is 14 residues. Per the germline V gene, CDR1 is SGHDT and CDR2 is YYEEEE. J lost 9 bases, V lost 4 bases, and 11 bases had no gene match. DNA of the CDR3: TGTGCCAGCAGCCGCGCTAGCGGGCAATCGTCCCAGTACTTC. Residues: CASSRASGQSSQYF.

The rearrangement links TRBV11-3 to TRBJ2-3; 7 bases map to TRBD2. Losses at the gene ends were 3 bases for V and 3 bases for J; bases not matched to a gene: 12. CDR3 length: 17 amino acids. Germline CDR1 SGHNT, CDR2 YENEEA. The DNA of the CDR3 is TGTGCCAGCAGCTTCGGACTGGCGGGAGTCGGGACAGATACGCAGTATTTT. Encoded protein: CASSFGLAGVGTDTQYF.

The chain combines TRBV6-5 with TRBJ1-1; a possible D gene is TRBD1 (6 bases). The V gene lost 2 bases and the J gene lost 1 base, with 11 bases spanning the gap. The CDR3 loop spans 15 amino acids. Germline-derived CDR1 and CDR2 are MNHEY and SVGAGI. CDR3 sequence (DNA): TGTGCCAGCAGTTACGTCGGCAGGGGGAACACTGAAGCTTTCTTT. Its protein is CASSYVGRGNTEAFF.

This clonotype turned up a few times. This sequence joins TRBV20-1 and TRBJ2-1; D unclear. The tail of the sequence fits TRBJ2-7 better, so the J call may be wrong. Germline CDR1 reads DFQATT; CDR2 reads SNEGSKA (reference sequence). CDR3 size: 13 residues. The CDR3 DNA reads TGCAGTGCTATGGTGGAGCCCTACAATGAGCAGTACTTC. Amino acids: CSAMVEPYNEQYF.

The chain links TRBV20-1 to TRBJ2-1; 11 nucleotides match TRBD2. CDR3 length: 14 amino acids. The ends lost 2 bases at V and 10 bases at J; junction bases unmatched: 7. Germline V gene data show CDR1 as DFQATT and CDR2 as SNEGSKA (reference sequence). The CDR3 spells CSARLSGGASEQFF. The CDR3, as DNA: TGCAGTGCTAGACTTAGCGGGGGGGCTTCGGAGCAGTTCTTC.

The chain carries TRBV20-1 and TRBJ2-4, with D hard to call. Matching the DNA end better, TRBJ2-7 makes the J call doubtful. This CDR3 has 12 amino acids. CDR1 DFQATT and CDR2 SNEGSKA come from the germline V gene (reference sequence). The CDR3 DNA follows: TGCAGTGCTAGACCAGGCCCCTACGAGCAGTACTTC. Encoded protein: CSARPGPYEQYF.

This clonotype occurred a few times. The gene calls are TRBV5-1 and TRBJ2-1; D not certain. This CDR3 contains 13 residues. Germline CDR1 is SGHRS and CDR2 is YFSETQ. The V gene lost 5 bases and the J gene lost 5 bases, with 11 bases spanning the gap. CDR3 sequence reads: CASRQPTNNEQFF. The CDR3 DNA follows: TGCGCCAGCAGACAGCCTACAAACAATGAGCAGTTCTTC.